This TCR beta chain comes out of a study of post-analysis software for immune sequencing data. Study-level findings and limits: Compared against controls, patients with multiple sclerosis displayed significantly lower normalized Chao1 diversity. F measure grouped same-batch samples tightly together. Five or six TRBV segments were more frequent in patients than controls; TRBV5-6, TRBV5-1 and TRBV20-1 belonged to this group.

This CDR3 spans 13 amino acids. Germline CDR1 and CDR2: MGHRA and YSYEKL. The J segment lost 7 bases and the V segment lost 3 bases, leaving 4 bases of the junction unmatched. The TCR beta cDNA libraries carried unique molecular identifiers. TCRdb reanalysed the PCR reads using MiXCR and keeps one entry per CDR3 protein. The table lists some 890,000 distinct CDR3 sequences, roughly half of them singletons, with under 6% in the top ten. With regard to this clonotype: Antigen unknown.

The chain couples TRBV4-1 to TRBJ1-1; TRBD1 agrees at 8 bases. This receptor was identified in a girl aged 10-17 years with multiple sclerosis. The sample comprised blood. CDR3 nucleotide sequence: TGCGCCAGCAGCCACGGACAGGGCTATGAAGCTTTCTTT. Amino acids: CASSHGQGYEAFF.